These 20 T cell receptor beta chains came from one sample sequenced in a study of cytomegalovirus exposure and HLA in healthy donors (dated by TCRdb to 2015 to 2018). Library preparation used the immunoSEQ multiplex PCR assay. TCRdb took this table from immuneACCESS and kept in-frame rearrangements with V and J called. Such tables lack part of the clones; where checked against another copy, unresolved V genes explain under half of the gap, and the rest is unexplained. For this sample there are some 170,000 clones; more than 75% appear just once. The leading ten clones occupy about 2.5% of the sample. Sample: PBMCs. These receptors were collected from a man aged 18 to 35 in good health and CMV-seropositive.

The chain links TRBV7-9 to TRBJ2-1; 9 nucleotides align to TRBD2. The CDR3 has 17 amino acids. Germline V gene lookup returns CDR1 SEHNR and CDR2 FQNEAQ (reference sequence). The V and J ends lost 0 bases and 4 bases, in that order; junction bases with no gene match: 7. The CDR3 DNA sequence: TGTGCCAGCAGCTTAGCGCCTGGGCGGGGGGGGTACAATGAGCAGTTCTTC. It yields the protein CASSLAPGRGGYNEQFF.

This clone was seen only once. The chain carries TRBV5-4 and TRBJ2-6; 12 positions agree with TRBD1. The V and J ends lost 4 bases and 3 bases, in that order; junction bases with no gene match: 5. Germline values: CDR1 SGHNT, CDR2 YYREEE (reference sequence). The CDR3 extends over 17 amino acids. This CDR3 reads CASSTGTGGSGANVLTF. CDR3 DNA: TGTGCCAGCAGCACCGGGACAGGGGGCAGTGGGGCCAACGTCCTGACTTTC. Drawing the rest from reference TRBV5-4 and TRBJ2-6, the complete variable domain is ETGVTQSPTHLIKTRGQQVTLRCSSQSGHNTVSWYQQALGQGPQFIFQYYREEENGRGNFPPRFSGLQFPNYSSELNVNALELDDSALYLCASSTGTGGSGANVLTFGAGSRLTVL.

This chain uses TRBV25-1 with TRBJ1-2, with unresolved D. The CDR3 length is 17 residues. Germline V gene data show CDR1 as MGHDK and CDR2 as SYGVNS. Trimming took off 5 bases at V and 5 bases at J, with 24 bases between the two ends. The chain's CDR3 is CASSSYSLGGQPYGYTF. As DNA, the CDR3 is TGTGCCAGCAGTAGCTATTCTTTGGGAGGGCAACCATATGGCTACACCTTC.

The J gene is TRBJ1-1, the V gene TRBV7-9; D is unclear. From germline, CDR1 is SEHNR and CDR2 FQNEAQ (reference sequence). Trimming took 5 bases from V and 5 from J, leaving 12 bases between them. CDR3 length: 13 residues. CDR3 sequence: CASSPGRSTEAFF. The CDR3 region has the DNA TGTGCCAGCAGCCCGGGGAGGTCTACTGAAGCTTTCTTT.

The rearrangement links TRBV6-5 to TRBJ1-1; no definite D call. This CDR3 has 13 residues. Germline V CDR1 and CDR2: MNHEY, SVGAGI. V was clipped by 2 bases and J by 7 bases, with 11 bases between them. CDR3 sequence (DNA): TGTGCCAGCAGTTACGCCGGGAGGGATGAAGCTTTCTTT. Translating gives CASSYAGRDEAFF.

V usage is TRBV28 and J usage is TRBJ2-1; the match to TRBD2 covers 7 bases. Unmatched junction bases numbered 14, after V lost 10 bases and J lost 8 bases. Germline CDR1 reads MDHEN; CDR2 reads SYDVKM. CDR3 size: 14 residues. DNA for the CDR3: TGTGCCACCCTCGGCGGGAGCGTCTTCGATGAGCAGTTCTTC. It yields the protein CATLGGSVFDEQFF.

In its sample, this clone was seen many times. V usage is TRBV19 and J usage is TRBJ2-3; 9 nucleotides line up with TRBD2. Trimming at V came to 7 bases and at J to 2 bases, leaving 7 bases not matched to a gene. Germline V gene data show CDR1 as LNHDA and CDR2 as SQIVND (reference sequence). The length of the CDR3 is 15 residues. The CDR3 coding sequence is TGTGCCAGTACCGTTGGACTAGCGATCACAGATACGCAGTATTTT. Its protein product is CASTVGLAITDTQYF.

The rearrangement joins TRBV6-5 to TRBJ2-7; 10 bases map to TRBD2. The ends lost 4 bases at V and 3 bases at J; junction bases unmatched: 6. The CDR3 contains 15 residues. CDR1 and CDR2 from the germline V gene are MNHEY and SVGAGI. CDR3 sequence: CASSSGTSVFYEQYF. The CDR3 region has the DNA TGTGCCAGCAGTTCCGGGACTAGCGTTTTCTACGAGCAGTACTTC.

This sequence joins TRBV29-1 and TRBJ2-2; 12 bases agree with TRBD1. The CDR3 runs to 15 residues. The V segment lost 6 bases and the J segment 1 base; nucleotides outside the gene matches: 3. Per germline, CDR1 SQVTM and CDR2 ANQGSEA. The CDR3 protein is CSVGDRGRNTGELFF. CDR3 bases: TGCAGCGTCGGGGACAGGGGGCGGAACACCGGGGAGCTGTTTTTT.

The rearrangement joins TRBV6-1 to TRBJ2-7; D possibly corresponds to TRBD2 (6 bases). The CDR3 contains 15 residues. The V end lost 1 base, the J end lost 1 base, and 11 bases lay between the germline ends. The germline V gene encodes CDR1 MNHNS and CDR2 SASEGT. CDR3 loop: CASSEVTGASYEQYF. The CDR3 DNA follows: TGTGCCAGCAGTGAAGTGACGGGAGCGTCCTACGAGCAGTACTTC.

The chain links TRBV28 to TRBJ1-1; TRBD1 agrees at 8 bases. V trimming: 6 bases; J trimming: 2 bases; junction bases outside the gene matches: 5. CDR3 length: 14 residues. CDR1 is MDHEN and CDR2 is SYDVKM in the germline V gene. This CDR3 reads CASSRDRGNTEAFF. For the CDR3, the DNA is TGTGCCAGCAGCAGAGACAGGGGAAACACTGAAGCTTTCTTT.

This chain links TRBV5-4 with TRBJ2-5; 8 nucleotides agree with TRBD2. Losses at the gene ends were 2 bases for V and 5 bases for J; bases not matched to a gene: 14. Germline V gene sequence: CDR1 SGHNT, CDR2 YYREEE (reference sequence). This CDR3 region has 17 residues. The DNA for the CDR3 is TGTGCCAGCAGCTTACAGCCGGGACTAGGAGCGTGGGAGACCCAGTACTTC. Translated, it gives CASSLQPGLGAWETQYF.

V and J are TRBV14 and TRBJ2-1; 7 bases agree with TRBD2. Germline V gene lookup returns CDR1 SGHDN and CDR2 FVKESK. V lost 4 bases and J lost 8; bases outside the gene matches: 11. The CDR3 spans 15 residues. This CDR3 is CASSPTPGGNHEQFF. In nucleotides, the CDR3 is TGTGCCAGCAGCCCTACCCCGGGGGGTAACCATGAGCAGTTCTTC.

V usage is TRBV5-8 and J usage is TRBJ2-3; 7 bases match TRBD2. The germline V gene has CDR1 SGHTS and CDR2 YDEGEE. The length of the CDR3 is 12 residues. The V and J ends lost 4 bases and 8 bases, in that order; junction bases with no gene match: 4. The CDR3 DNA is TGTGCCAGCAGCGTTACGGGGGGTACGCAGTATTTT. It specifies CASSVTGGTQYF.

This chain links TRBV27 with TRBJ2-2, with D unclear. Germline lookup yields CDR1 MNHEY and CDR2 SMNVEV (reference sequence). This CDR3 is built from 14 residues. Trimming cost V 1 base and J 4 bases, with 7 bases left between them. The CDR3 bases are TGTGCCAGCAGTTTATACCTAACCACCGGGGAGCTGTTTTTT. Amino acids: CASSLYLTTGELFF.

CDR3 amino acids: CASISGLTYEQYF. In DNA, the CDR3 is TGTGCCAGCATTTCGGGACTCACCTACGAGCAGTACTTC. This sequence joins TRBV2 and TRBJ2-7; a possible D gene is TRBD2 (6 bases). CDR3 size: 13 residues. Trimming took off 7 bases at V and 2 bases at J, with 12 bases between the two ends. The germline V gene has CDR1 SNHLY and CDR2 FYNNEI.

This chain uses TRBV5-1 with TRBJ2-1; D is ambiguous. Germline V lookup: CDR1 SGHRS, CDR2 YFSETQ. Trimming left V 1 base short and J 4 bases short, with 9 bases between. The CDR3 length is 14 residues. This CDR3 reads CASSLTNAYNEQFF. For the CDR3, the DNA is TGCGCCAGCAGCTTGACTAACGCATACAATGAGCAGTTCTTC.

The genes are TRBV9 and TRBJ2-7; TRBD1 matches at 8 bases. J was trimmed by 3 bases and V by 0 bases; bases with no gene match: 8. This CDR3 has 16 residues. Germline values: CDR1 SGDLS, CDR2 YYNGEE. The CDR3 is CASSVGPGGQGYEQYF. The CDR3 nucleotides read TGTGCCAGCAGCGTAGGGCCAGGAGGACAGGGCTACGAGCAGTACTTC. Full variable domain (remainder filled in from reference TRBV9 and TRBJ2-7): DSGVTQTPKHLITATGQRVTLRCSPRSGDLSVYWYQQSLDQGLQFLIQYYNGEERAKGNILERFSAQQFPDLHSELNLSSLELGDSALYFCASSVGPGGQGYEQYFGPGTRLTVT.

The J gene is TRBJ2-1, the V gene TRBV14; D not certain. This CDR3 is built from 13 residues. Germline values: CDR1 SGHDN, CDR2 FVKESK. V gave up 4 bases and J gave up 4 bases, with 8 bases separating them. The CDR3 region has the DNA TGTGCCAGCAGCCCTCGCAGGTACAATGAGCAGTTCTTC. Translation: CASSPRRYNEQFF.

The chain links TRBV18 to TRBJ2-5; 11 bases align to TRBD2. Germline loops: CDR1 KGHSH, CDR2 LQKENI. The CDR3 consists of 15 residues. V lost 3 bases, J lost 4 bases, and 4 bases stayed unmatched. As DNA, the CDR3 is TGTGCCAGCTCACCCCCGGGACTAGCGGCAGAGACCCAGTACTTC. This gives the protein CASSPPGLAAETQYF.